This T cell receptor beta chain was recorded in a study of blood T cell repertoires in COVID-19. Study as a whole: Researchers got acute and convalescent COVID-19 samples from the United States, Italy and Spain. The analysed material was cDNA or gDNA that came from T cells, B-cell-depleted T cells, or PBMCs.

Cohorts were based on clinical histories the participants reported. Among Cohort 3 donors, those recovered had two negative PCRs, clearance, or symptom resolution. The CDR3 contains 15 residues. The junction had 5 bases not matched to a gene; V was cut back by 1 base and J by 2 bases. The germline gives CDR1 LNHDA, CDR2 SQIVND (reference sequence). Only a few counts were recorded for this clone. Method: immunoSEQ multiplex PCR; TCRdb's copy keeps in-frame clones and lacks some. The sample contains 300,000 to 400,000 clones, over 75% of which appear only once. The chain uses TRBV19 and TRBJ2-7, with 7 bases that match TRBD2. The sequenced sample consisted of PBMCs or T cells enriched from blood (not recorded which). The clonotype originates from a woman in her twenties or thirties who had recovered from COVID-19. The CDR3 reads CASSIGEGQPYEQYF. In DNA form, the CDR3 reads TGTGCCAGTAGTATAGGGGAGGGTCAGCCCTACGAGCAGTACTTC.